Below, one T cell receptor (beta chain) is given with its context. The record originates from a study of blood T cell repertoires in COVID-19. Overall study context: Spain, Italy and the United States supplied samples that represented acute and convalescent COVID-19. The analysed material was cDNA or gDNA that came from T cells, B-cell-depleted T cells, or PBMCs.

V was shortened by 3 bases and J by 7 bases, with 24 bases between the two germline ends. CDR3 length: 18 amino acids. The germline gives CDR1 LGHDT, CDR2 YNNKEL (reference sequence). Per the original data handling: Estimates of nucleated cell counts were drawn from the amplification of reference gene primers. The method was immunoSEQ multiplex PCR; TCRdb's version includes in-frame clones alone and lacks a portion of them. That table supplies the V and J calls and clone size; D and trimming were determined from the DNA. The table includes around 76,000 clones, more than 75% detected once. The chain joins TRBV3-1 (or the pseudogene TRBV3-2) to TRBJ2-2, with D possibly matching TRBD1 (6 bases). This TCR derives from a woman in her seventies with acute or convalescent COVID-19. Sequencing was done on a sample of peripheral blood. The CDR3 loop reads CASSHGRGGGRGNGELFF. For the CDR3, the DNA is TGTGCCAGCAGCCACGGAAGGGGTGGAGGCAGGGGCAACGGGGAGCTGTTTTTT.